This T cell receptor (beta chain) comes out of a study of cytomegalovirus exposure and HLA in healthy donors. Germline V lookup: CDR1 LGHNA, CDR2 YSLEER. The CDR3 contains 16 residues. V shed 3 bases and J 5 bases; nucleotides not matched to a gene: 12. PCR was performed using 60 Vbeta and 13 Jbeta primers. Measured with immunoSEQ multiplex PCR; TCRdb has only the in-frame clones, and not every one. The sample holds some 210,000 clones; roughly 73% are singletons and the top ten take approximately 2.1%. This clone was recorded a few times. Sequenced material: PBMCs. The TCR originated in a woman in her twenties or thirties in good health and CMV-seropositive. This chain uses TRBV4-3 with TRBJ2-7, with 8 bases fitting TRBD2. The DNA of the CDR3 is TGCGCCAGCAGCCAGACCATTCACGGGGGGGCCCACGAGCAGTACTTC. Translating gives CASSQTIHGGAHEQYF.